A selection of T cell receptor beta chains follows, all from one sample in a study of T cells in Graves' hyperthyroidism and ophthalmopathy. In TCRdb, the multiplex PCR reads were re-called with MiXCR into one record per CDR3 protein. The sample shows 540,000 or so distinct CDR3 sequences, 15% to 18% of them seen only once. The sequenced material came from blood. These receptors came from a woman under 40 with Graves' hyperthyroidism. Both conserved end residues are part of each CDR3. The D gene is left open where the match is weak. Some rows have no size entry. The others give once, few or many, or a class for an expanded clone.

J,size,D,V,DNA,CDR3
TRBJ2-7,many,.,TRBV18,TGTGCCAGCTCACCGCGGGCTAAATACGAGCAGTACTTC,CASSPRAKYEQYF
TRBJ2-5,many,TRBD2,TRBV11-1,TGTGCCAGCAGCTTAGGTAGCCTAGCGGGAGGAATTTCGTATCAAGAGACCCAGTACTTC,CASSLGSLAGGISYQETQYF
TRBJ1-2,many,TRBD1,TRBV7-9,TGTGCCAGCAGCCCTACCCAGGGGGCGTATGGCTACACCTTC,CASSPTQGAYGYTF
TRBJ2-1,many,TRBD2,TRBV18,TGTGCCAGCTCAGAGTCTAGCGGCAATGAGCAGTTCTTC,CASSESSGNEQFF
TRBJ2-1,.,.,TRBV20-1,TGCAGTGCTAGAGGGTCCCGGCGTATGAAACAGTTCTTC,CSARGSRRMKQFF
TRBJ2-5,many,.,TRBV9,TGTGCCAGCAGCGGACTGACATCACAAGAGACCCAGTACTTC,CASSGLTSQETQYF
TRBJ2-5,.,.,TRBV5-6,TGTGCCAGCAGCCTCGGGCCGTTGCCGCAAGAGACCCAGTACTTC,CASSLGPLPQETQYF
TRBJ2-7,many,.,TRBV20-1,TGCAGTGCTAGACGGGGGGGGACAGGGTCCTACGAGCAGTACTTC,CSARRGGTGSYEQYF
TRBJ1-1,many,TRBD1,TRBV10-3,TGTGCCATCAGTCCCTCAGGGACAGCCGGCACTGAAGCTTTCTTT,CAISPSGTAGTEAFF
TRBJ2-7,many,.,TRBV3-1,TGTGCCAGCACGGGGGGCGCCTACGAGCAGTACTTC,CASTGGAYEQYF
TRBJ2-1,many,.,TRBV7-2,TGTGCCAGCAGCTTAGAGGCAGGCCCGGTACGCTCCTACAATGAGCAGTTCTTC,CASSLEAGPVRSYNEQFF
TRBJ2-1,many,.,TRBV18,TGTGCCAGCTCACTAGCGACAGCGGACTACAATGAGCAGTTCTTC,CASSLATADYNEQFF
TRBJ1-2,.,.,TRBV28,TGTGCCAGCAGTTTCCCGTGGGGAGCTAACTATGGCTACACCTTC,CASSFPWGANYGYTF
TRBJ2-5,many,TRBD2,TRBV2,TGTGCCAGCAGAGACCCTAGCGGGACGCCGGTTGGTGAGACCCAGTACTTC,CASRDPSGTPVGETQYF
TRBJ2-1,many,.,TRBV27,TGTGCCAGCAGTCCGAATCACAGGGTCTACAATGAGCAGTTCTTC,CASSPNHRVYNEQFF
TRBJ1-2,many,TRBD1,TRBV12-3/TRBV12-4,TGTGCCAGCAGTCCCCCGGGACAGATCTATGGCTACACCTTC,CASSPPGQIYGYTF
TRBJ2-3,few,.,TRBV7-9,TGTGCCAGCAGCTTAGACGCTCACTCAGATACGCAGTATTTT,CASSLDAHSDTQYF
TRBJ2-7,many,.,TRBV11-2,TGTGCCAGCAGCCGTTACCAGAGCTCCTACGAGCAGTACTTC,CASSRYQSSYEQYF
TRBJ2-3,many,TRBD2,TRBV9,TGTGCCAGCAGCGTAGATCTAGCGGGAGTGGATACGCAGTATTTT,CASSVDLAGVDTQYF
TRBJ1-1,.,.,TRBV19,TGTGCCAGTAGTATAGGATCAGTCCGTCAATGGAACACTGAAGCTTTCTTT,CASSIGSVRQWNTEAFF
TRBJ2-3,.,.,TRBV6-1,TGTGCCAGCAGTTTTACCGGGAGAAGCACAGATACGCAGTATTTT,CASSFTGRSTDTQYF
TRBJ2-5,.,.,TRBV28,TGTGCCAGCAGTTTCCACAGACAAGAGACCCAGTACTTC,CASSFHRQETQYF
TRBJ2-1,many,.,TRBV20-1,TGCAGTGCTAGAGATGCGTGGCCTGGGTGGGATGAGCAGTTCTTC,CSARDAWPGWDEQFF
TRBJ2-2,many,TRBD1,TRBV28,TGTGCCAGCAGTTTCTCCGGAACAGGGGGCTGGGGGGAGCTGTTTTTT,CASSFSGTGGWGELFF
TRBJ1-4,.,.,TRBV4-2,TGTGCCAGCAGCCATGCCAGGGGTGAAAAACTGTTTTTT,CASSHARGEKLFF
TRBJ2-1,few,TRBD2,TRBV4-3,TGCGCCAGCAGCCAAGAGGCTAGCGGTAATGAGCAGTTCTTC,CASSQEASGNEQFF
TRBJ1-4,many,TRBD1,TRBV12-3/TRBV12-4,TGTGCCAGCAGTCTCCGGGACAGGGATGAAAAACTGTTTTTT,CASSLRDRDEKLFF
TRBJ2-1,.,TRBD2,TRBV4-2,TGTGCCAGCAGCCAAAGTACGGGGGGGGAGCAGTTCTTC,CASSQSTGGEQFF
TRBJ2-3,many,.,TRBV4-2,TGTGCCAGCAGCCAAGGTACTAGAGTGGTAACGGATACGCAGTATTTT,CASSQGTRVVTDTQYF
TRBJ2-7,many,.,TRBV5-1,TGCGCCAGCAGCTTGGAACCTGGACAGAGCCTCTACGAGCAGTACTTC,CASSLEPGQSLYEQYF
TRBJ2-5,many,.,TRBV7-9,TGTGCCAGCAGTCATCCGCGGCAAGAGACCCAGTACTTC,CASSHPRQETQYF
TRBJ2-7,many,TRBD2,TRBV18,TGTGCCAGCTCACCGCGGGAGGCGCTCGAGCAGTACTTC,CASSPREALEQYF
TRBJ2-7,many,TRBD2,TRBV2,TGTGCCAGCACCGTAGCGGGCGTTCCCTCCTACGAGCAGTACTTC,CASTVAGVPSYEQYF
TRBJ2-7,few,TRBD1,TRBV4-1,TGCGCCAGCAGCCATACGACCGGGACAGAAAACTACGAGCAGTACTTC,CASSHTTGTENYEQYF
TRBJ2-7,many,.,TRBV12-3/TRBV12-4,TGTGCCAGCGGAAGGACGGCCTCCTACGAGCAGTACTTC,CASGRTASYEQYF
TRBJ1-1,.,.,TRBV6-2/TRBV6-3,TGTGCCAGCATAATAGGACGGTTGAACACTGAAGCTTTCTTT,CASIIGRLNTEAFF
TRBJ2-3,few,.,TRBV14,TGTGCCAGCAGCCAGTACCTCCCCGGGCCAGATACGCAGTATTTT,CASSQYLPGPDTQYF
TRBJ2-7,many,.,TRBV7-9,TGTGCCAGCGATAGCGGCTCCTACGAGCAGTACTTC,CASDSGSYEQYF
TRBJ2-1,many,.,TRBV20-1,TGCAGTGCTGAGGTCGTCGATCGCAATGAGCAGTTCTTC,CSAEVVDRNEQFF
TRBJ1-5,many,TRBD1,TRBV18,TGTGCCAGCTCACCACAGGGGGCGAATCAGCCCCAGCATTTT,CASSPQGANQPQHF
TRBJ1-4,.,.,TRBV12-3/TRBV12-4,TGTGCCAGCAGTCCGGGACAAATTCCCGAAAAACTGTTTTTT,CASSPGQIPEKLFF